The entry that follows covers one T cell receptor beta chain sequence. RNA transcripts served as the template for amplifying TCR beta CDR3 regions. The HTBI primer set was used in a first-round RT-PCR of the TCR CDR3. TCRdb re-called the multiplex PCR reads through MiXCR, storing one row per CDR3 protein. The sample yields roughly 800,000 distinct CDR3 sequences, 35% to 40% seen once. This entry belongs to a study of T cells in Graves' hyperthyroidism and ophthalmopathy. Stable hyperthyroidism: no ophthalmopathy progression over 18 months of follow-up. It was 8.5 to 10 ml of fresh peripheral blood that supplied the PBMCs. The germline V and J ends were trimmed by 0 bases and 7 bases, with 10 bases remaining between them. This CDR3 spans 14 amino acids. Germline-derived CDR1 and CDR2 are SGDLS and YYNGEE.

The chain links TRBV9 to TRBJ1-4; no firm D call. The TCR comes from a man between 18 and 35 years old with Graves' hyperthyroidism. The specimen was blood. The CDR3 coding sequence is TGTGCCAGCAGCGTAGGGGGATTGGGTGAAAAACTGTTTTTT. Translating gives CASSVGGLGEKLFF.